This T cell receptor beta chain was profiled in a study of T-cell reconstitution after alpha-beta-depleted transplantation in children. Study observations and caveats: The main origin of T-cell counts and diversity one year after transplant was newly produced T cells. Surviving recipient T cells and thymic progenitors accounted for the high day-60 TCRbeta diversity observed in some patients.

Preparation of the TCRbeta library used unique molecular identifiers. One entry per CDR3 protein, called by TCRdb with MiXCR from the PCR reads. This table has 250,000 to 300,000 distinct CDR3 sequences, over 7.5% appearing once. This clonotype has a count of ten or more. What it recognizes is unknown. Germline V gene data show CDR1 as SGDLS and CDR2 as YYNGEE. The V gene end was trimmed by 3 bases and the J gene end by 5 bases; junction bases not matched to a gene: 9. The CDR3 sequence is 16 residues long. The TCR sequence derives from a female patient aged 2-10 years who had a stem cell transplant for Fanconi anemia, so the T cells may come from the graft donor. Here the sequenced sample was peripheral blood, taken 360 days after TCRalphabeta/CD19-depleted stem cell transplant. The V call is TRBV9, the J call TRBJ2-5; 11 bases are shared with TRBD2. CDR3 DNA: TGTGCCAGCAGCGCCGGGACTAGCGGTCTCGGGGAGACCCAGTACTTC. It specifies CASSAGTSGLGETQYF.